The clone carrying this T cell receptor (beta chain) occurred a few times. These data belong to a study of blood T cell repertoires in COVID-19. Overall study: The cDNA or gDNA used as material had been derived from T cells, B-cell-depleted T cells, or PBMCs.

Profiling relied on immunoSEQ multiplex PCR, and the TCRdb table lists in-frame clones only, not all of them. Of tens of thousands of clones listed, roughly 90% are singletons. This CDR3 is 15 amino acids long. V was cut by 2 bases and J by 8 bases, with 18 bases left in between. The V gene's germline CDR1 is MNHNY and CDR2 SVGAGI (reference sequence). This chain links TRBV6-6 with TRBJ1-2, with D perhaps matching TRBD1 (6 bases). The sample consisted of peripheral blood. This sequence was found in a man aged 50 to 60 with active COVID-19. CDR3 nucleotide sequence: TGTGCCAGCAGTTACACTGGACAGCCTCTATGGGGCTACACCTTC. Protein product: CASSYTGQPLWGYTF.